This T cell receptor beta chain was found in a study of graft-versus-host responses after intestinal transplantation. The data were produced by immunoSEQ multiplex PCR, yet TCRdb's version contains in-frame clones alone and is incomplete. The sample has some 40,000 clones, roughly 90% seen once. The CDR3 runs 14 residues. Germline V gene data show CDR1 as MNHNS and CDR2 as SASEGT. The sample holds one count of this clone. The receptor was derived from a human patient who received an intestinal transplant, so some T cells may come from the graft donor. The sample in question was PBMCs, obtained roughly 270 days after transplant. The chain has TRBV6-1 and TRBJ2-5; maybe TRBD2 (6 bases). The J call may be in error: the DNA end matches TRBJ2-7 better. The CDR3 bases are TGTGCCAGCAGCCTCGGGAGACGAACCTACGAGCAGTACTTC. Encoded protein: CASSLGRRTYEQYF.